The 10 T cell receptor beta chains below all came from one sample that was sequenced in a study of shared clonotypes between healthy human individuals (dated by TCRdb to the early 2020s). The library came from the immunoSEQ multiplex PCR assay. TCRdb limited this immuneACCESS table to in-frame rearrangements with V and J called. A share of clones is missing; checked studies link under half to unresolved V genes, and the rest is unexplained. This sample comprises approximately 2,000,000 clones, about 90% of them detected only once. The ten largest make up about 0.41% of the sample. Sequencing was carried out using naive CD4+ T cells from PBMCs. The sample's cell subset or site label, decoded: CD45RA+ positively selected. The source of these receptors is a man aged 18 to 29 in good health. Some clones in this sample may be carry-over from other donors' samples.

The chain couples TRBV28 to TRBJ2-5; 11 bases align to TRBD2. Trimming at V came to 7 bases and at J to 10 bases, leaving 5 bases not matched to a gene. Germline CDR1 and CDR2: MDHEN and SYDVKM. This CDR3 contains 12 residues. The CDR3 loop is CASTLAGVDQYF. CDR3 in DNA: TGTGCCAGCACACTAGCGGGAGTCGACCAGTACTTC.

The CDR3 sequence: CSVDQNYGYTF. The CDR3 DNA follows: TGCAGCGTTGACCAGAACTATGGCTACACCTTC. J is TRBJ1-2 and V is TRBV29-1, with no clear D. Germline loops: CDR1 SQVTM, CDR2 ANQGSEA. V was trimmed by 3 bases and J by 2 bases, leaving 4 bases between them. This CDR3 spans 11 amino acids.

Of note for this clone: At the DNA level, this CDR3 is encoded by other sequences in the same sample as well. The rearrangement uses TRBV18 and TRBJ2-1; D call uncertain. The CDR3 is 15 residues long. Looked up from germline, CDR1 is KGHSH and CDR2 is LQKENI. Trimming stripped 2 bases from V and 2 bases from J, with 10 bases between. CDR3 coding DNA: TGTGCCAGCTCACCAACAAGTGGGGCCTACAATGAGCAGTTCTTC. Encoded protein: CASSPTSGAYNEQFF.

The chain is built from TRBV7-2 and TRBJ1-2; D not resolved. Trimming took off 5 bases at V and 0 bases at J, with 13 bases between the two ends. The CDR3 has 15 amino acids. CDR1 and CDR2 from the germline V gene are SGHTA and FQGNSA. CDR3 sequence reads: CASSNWRGSNYGYTF. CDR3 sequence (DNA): TGTGCCAGCAGCAATTGGCGGGGATCTAACTATGGCTACACCTTC.

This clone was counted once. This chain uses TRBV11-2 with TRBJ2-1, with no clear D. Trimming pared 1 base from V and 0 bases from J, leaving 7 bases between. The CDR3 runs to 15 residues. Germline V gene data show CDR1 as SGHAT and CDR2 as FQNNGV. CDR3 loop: CASSLARSSYNEQFF. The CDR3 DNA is TGTGCCAGCAGCTTAGCCAGGAGCTCCTACAATGAGCAGTTCTTC.

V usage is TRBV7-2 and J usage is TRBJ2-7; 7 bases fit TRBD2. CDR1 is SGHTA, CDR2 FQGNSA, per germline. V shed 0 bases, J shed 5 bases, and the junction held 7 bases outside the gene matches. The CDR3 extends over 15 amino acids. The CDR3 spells CASSLAGGSVNEQYF. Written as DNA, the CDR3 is TGTGCCAGCAGCTTAGCGGGCGGGAGTGTCAACGAGCAGTACTTC.

Written as DNA, the CDR3 is TGTGCCAGCAGCGTAGGGATGGACACCTATGGCTACACCTTC. Its translation is CASSVGMDTYGYTF. The chain combines TRBV9 with TRBJ1-2; TRBD1 might be the D (5 bases). The CDR3 is 14 amino acids. The V end was cut by 0 bases, the J end by 4 bases, with 10 bases between. The germline V gene has CDR1 SGDLS and CDR2 YYNGEE.

The CDR3 nucleotides read TGTGCCAGCAGTGGACGTCAGGGAATCGGGAGCAATCAGCCCCAGCATTTT. It codes for CASSGRQGIGSNQPQHF. The genes are TRBV6-1 and TRBJ1-5, with D possibly being TRBD1 (5 bases). V lost 4 bases and J lost 1, with 17 bases in between. The CDR3 contains 17 residues. The germline V gene has CDR1 MNHNS and CDR2 SASEGT.

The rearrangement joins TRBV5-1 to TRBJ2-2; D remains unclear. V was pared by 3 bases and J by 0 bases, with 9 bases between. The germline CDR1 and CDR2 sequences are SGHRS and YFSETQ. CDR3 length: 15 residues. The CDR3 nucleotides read TGCGCCAGCAGCTCCTTGGCCACGAACACCGGGGAGCTGTTTTTT. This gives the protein CASSSLATNTGELFF.

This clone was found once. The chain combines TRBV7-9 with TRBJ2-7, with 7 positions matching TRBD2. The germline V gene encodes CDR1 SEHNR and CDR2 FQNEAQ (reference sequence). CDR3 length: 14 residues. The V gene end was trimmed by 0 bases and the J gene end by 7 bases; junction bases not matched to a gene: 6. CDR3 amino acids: CASSLAGGPDEQYF. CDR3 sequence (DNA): TGTGCCAGCAGCTTAGCGGGAGGGCCGGATGAGCAGTACTTC.